These 11 T cell receptor beta chains share one sample of origin, sequenced in a study of blood T cell repertoires in COVID-19. Using immunoSEQ multiplex PCR, the repertoire was profiled, and TCRdb retains in-frame clones only, with some absent. The sample shows approximately 130,000 clones, about 80% of them seen only once. Sample: peripheral blood. The receptors stem from a human donor in a cohort sampled during active COVID-19.

This clone was observed a few times. V is TRBV5-1 and J is TRBJ1-2, with D perhaps matching TRBD1 (6 bases). CDR1 is SGHRS, CDR2 YFSETQ, per germline. The CDR3 sequence is 14 residues long. With 4 bases removed from V and 8 bases from J, the gap between germline ends came to 18 bases. Here the CDR3 DNA reads TGCGCCAGCAGCGAAGCGACAGGTTCCCCCGGCTACACCTTC. Its translation: CASSEATGSPGYTF.

This clone was observed once. V is TRBV28 and J is TRBJ2-2; tentative D call: TRBD2 (7 bases). CDR1 and CDR2 from the germline V gene are MDHEN and SYDVKM. The CDR3 is made up of 15 amino acids. Trimming stripped 5 bases from V and 4 bases from J, with 14 bases between. The CDR3 loop is CASSGGGAGTGELFF. The CDR3 DNA sequence: TGTGCCAGCAGTGGGGGGGGCGCGGGCACCGGGGAGCTGTTTTTT.

This clone was detected a few times. This chain connects TRBV7-2 to TRBJ1-1; no reliable D call. V was trimmed by 5 bases and J by 3 bases, leaving 10 bases between them. Germline V gene data show CDR1 as SGHTA and CDR2 as FQGNSA. The CDR3 totals 13 residues. The CDR3 region has the DNA TGTGCCAGCAGCCGCGAGGGTCACACTGAAGCTTTCTTT. It is translated as CASSREGHTEAFF.

The chain links TRBV3-1 (or the pseudogene TRBV3-2) to TRBJ1-1; D is undetermined. Germline V gives CDR1 LGHDT, CDR2 YNNKEL (reference sequence). Deletions cut 5 bases from V and 11 bases from J, with 18 bases between. The CDR3 covers 13 residues. CDR3 nucleotide sequence: TGTGCCAGCAGCTCAAGAGGGAGAACCAGGGCTTTCTTT. It specifies CASSSRGRTRAFF.

There are a few counts of this clone. The chain employs TRBV29-1 and TRBJ1-2; TRBD1 aligns across 7 bases. The CDR3 extends over 10 amino acids. The V and J ends lost 6 bases and 6 bases, in that order; junction bases with no gene match: 1. Germline CDR1 SQVTM, CDR2 ANQGSEA. The CDR3 protein is CSVGTDGYTF. For the CDR3, the DNA is TGCAGCGTGGGGACAGATGGCTACACCTTC.

This chain connects TRBV6-6 to TRBJ2-1, with D possibly matching TRBD2 (6 bases). This CDR3 is built from 15 residues. Between the trimmed V and J ends, which lost 4 bases and 0 bases, there was a span of 10 bases. Germline V gene data show CDR1 as MNHNY and CDR2 as SVGAGI (reference sequence). CDR3 sequence (DNA): TGTGCCAGCAGTTTAGCGGAAAGCTCCTACAATGAGCAGTTCTTC. Translating it yields CASSLAESSYNEQFF.

The chain combines TRBV28 with TRBJ1-4; 9 positions match TRBD1. From germline, CDR1 is MDHEN and CDR2 SYDVKM. Trimming took 5 bases from V and 7 from J; bases not matched to a gene: 5. This CDR3 comprises 14 residues. CDR3 protein: CASSPTGGREKLFF. CDR3 in DNA: TGTGCCAGCAGTCCCACAGGGGGCCGTGAAAAACTGTTTTTT.

V gene TRBV5-5 combines with J gene TRBJ2-1; 7 bases map to TRBD2. The trim removed 4 bases at V and 6 bases at J, leaving 13 bases unmatched. The CDR3 is 16 residues long. CDR1 and CDR2 (germline): SGHKS, YYEKEE (reference sequence). The CDR3 sequence is CASSDPGLRPINEQFF. The CDR3 DNA reads TGTGCCAGCAGCGATCCGGGACTACGTCCGATCAATGAGCAGTTCTTC.

This sequence joins TRBV5-1 and TRBJ2-3; TRBD1 matches 9 bases. The germline V gene encodes CDR1 SGHRS and CDR2 YFSETQ. This CDR3 is 16 amino acids long. Trimming at V came to 5 bases and at J to 3 bases, leaving 10 bases not matched to a gene. CDR3 nucleotides: TGCGCCAGCAGGTCGTCGGGACAGGGAATAACAGATACGCAGTATTTT. The encoded protein is CASRSSGQGITDTQYF.

The chain joins TRBV19 to TRBJ2-3; a weak D match, TRBD2 (6 bases). The CDR3 contains 18 residues. V gave up 5 bases and J gave up 2 bases, with 23 bases separating them. Germline V gene lookup returns CDR1 LNHDA and CDR2 SQIVND (reference sequence). CDR3 region: CASSDKPRRLAITDTQYF. The DNA of the CDR3 is TGTGCCAGTAGTGACAAACCTCGGCGGCTAGCGATCACAGATACGCAGTATTTT.

This clone was found a few times. The chain is built from TRBV29-1 and TRBJ2-7; 7 bases are a match to TRBD1. CDR1 is SQVTM, CDR2 ANQGSEA, per germline. The CDR3 sequence is 13 residues long. V was clipped by 6 bases and J by 1 base; unmatched bases: 6. The CDR3 is CSVGTVSSYEQYF. As DNA, the CDR3 is TGCAGCGTCGGGACAGTCTCTTCCTACGAGCAGTACTTC.